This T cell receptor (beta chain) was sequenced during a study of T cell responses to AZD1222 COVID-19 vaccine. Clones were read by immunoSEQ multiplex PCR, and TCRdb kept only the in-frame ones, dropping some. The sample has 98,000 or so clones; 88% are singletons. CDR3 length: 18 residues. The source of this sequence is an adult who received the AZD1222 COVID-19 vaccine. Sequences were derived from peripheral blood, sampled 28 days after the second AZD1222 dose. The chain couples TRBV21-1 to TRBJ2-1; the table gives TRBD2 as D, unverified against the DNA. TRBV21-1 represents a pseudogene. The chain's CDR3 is CATYVGKTLAGAYNEQFF. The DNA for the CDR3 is TGTGCCACCTACGTAGGCAAAACCCTAGCGGGAGCATACAATGAGCAGTTCTTC.